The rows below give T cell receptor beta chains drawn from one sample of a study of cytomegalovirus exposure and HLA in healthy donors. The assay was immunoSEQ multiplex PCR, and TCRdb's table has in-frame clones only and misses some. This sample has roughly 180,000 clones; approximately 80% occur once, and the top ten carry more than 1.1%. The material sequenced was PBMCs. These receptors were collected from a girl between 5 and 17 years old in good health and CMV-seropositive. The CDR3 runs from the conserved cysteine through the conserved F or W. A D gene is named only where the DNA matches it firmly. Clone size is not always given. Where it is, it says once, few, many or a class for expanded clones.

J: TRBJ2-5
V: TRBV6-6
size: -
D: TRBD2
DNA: TGTGCCAGCAGTTACTCCCCGGGAGGGCCAGTGGAGACCCAGTACTTC
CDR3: CASSYSPGGPVETQYF

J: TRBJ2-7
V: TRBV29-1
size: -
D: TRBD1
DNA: TGCAGCGTAGGACAGGGGGGATACGAGCAGTACTTC
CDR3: CSVGQGGYEQYF

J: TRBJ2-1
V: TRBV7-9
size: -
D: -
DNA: TGTGCCAGCAGCTCCTCCGTCAGCGGGAATGAGCAGTTCTTC
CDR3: CASSSSVSGNEQFF

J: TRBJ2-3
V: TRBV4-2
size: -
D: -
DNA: TGTGCCAGCAGCCAAGAGAGTCTAGAGATAGATACGCAGTATTTT
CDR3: CASSQESLEIDTQYF

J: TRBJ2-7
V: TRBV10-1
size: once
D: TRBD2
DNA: TGCGCCAGCAGTGAGGCGGGAGGCTACGAGCAGTACTTC
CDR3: CASSEAGGYEQYF

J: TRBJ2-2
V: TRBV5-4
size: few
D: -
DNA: TGTGCCAGCAGCGTCGCAGGGCCGAACACCGGGGAGCTGTTTTTT
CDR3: CASSVAGPNTGELFF

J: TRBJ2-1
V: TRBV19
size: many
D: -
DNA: TGTGCCAGTTTCACGGGAACTGAGCAGTTCTTC
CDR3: CASFTGTEQFF

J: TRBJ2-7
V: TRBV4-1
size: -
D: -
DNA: TGCGCCAGCAGCCAAGATAGAGGTAGCGCCGACTCCTACGAGCAGTACTTC
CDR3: CASSQDRGSADSYEQYF

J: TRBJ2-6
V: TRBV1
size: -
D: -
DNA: TGCACCAGCAGCCAAGAACTGAACAGGGGGTCTGGGGCCAACGTCCTGACTTTC
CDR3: CTSSQELNRGSGANVLTF

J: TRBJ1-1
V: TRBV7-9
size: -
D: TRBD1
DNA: TGTGCCAGCAGCTCCCTGCTCGGGACAGTTGAAGCTTTCTTT
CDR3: CASSSLLGTVEAFF

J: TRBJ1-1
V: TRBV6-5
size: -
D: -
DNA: TGTGCCAGCAGTTACCGGGTGAACACTGAAGCTTTCTTT
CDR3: CASSYRVNTEAFF

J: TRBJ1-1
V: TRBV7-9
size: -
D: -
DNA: TGTGCCAGCAGCTTAGAACAAGGAGGGTACGACACTGAAGCTTTCTTT
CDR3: CASSLEQGGYDTEAFF

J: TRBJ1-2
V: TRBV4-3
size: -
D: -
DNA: TGCGCCAGCAGCCAAGATCGGGTGACAGTGAACTATGGCTACACCTTC
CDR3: CASSQDRVTVNYGYTF

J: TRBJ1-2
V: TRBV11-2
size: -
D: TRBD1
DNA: TGTGCCAGCAGCGCCCAATATCAGACCAAGGGGGCGCAGCAAGGCTACACCTTC
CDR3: CASSAQYQTKGAQQGYTF

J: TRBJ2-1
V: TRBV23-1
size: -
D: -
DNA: TGCGCCAGCAGTCCGGGAAGCTCCTACAATGAGCAGTTCTTC
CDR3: CASSPGSSYNEQFF